This passage covers 15 T cell receptor gamma chains from one sample sequenced in a study of gamma-delta chains in newborns, infants, children. TCRdb re-identified clones in the reads via CATT. The sample has about 1,300 gamma-chain clones; 55% to 75% are singletons. Material: blood. The origin of the receptors is a child who was a newborn, infant or young child, either healthy, febrile or measles-vaccinated (not recorded which).

A few counts support this clone. The V gene is TRGV9, the J gene TRGJP. Because TCRdb records no J gene, it was assigned here through a match of the DNA to germline. CDR1 and CDR2 from the germline V gene are GITISATS and ISYDGTV (reference sequence). V shed 2 bases and J 4 bases; nucleotides not matched to a gene: 8. The CDR3 covers 18 residues. The CDR3 region has the DNA TGTGCCTTGTGGGAGGGACAGACTCAAGAGTTGGGCAAAAAAATCAAGGTATTT. Its protein is CALWEGQTQELGKKIKVF.

Turning to this clone: A single base separates this from a much larger clone, so it may be a read error. V is TRGV9 and J is TRGJP. As TCRdb names no J gene, one was assigned here on the basis of a DNA match to germline. The J segment lost 13 bases and the V segment lost 0 bases, leaving 0 bases of the junction unmatched. Looked up from germline, CDR1 is GITISATS and CDR2 is ISYDGTV (reference sequence). The CDR3 is 13 amino acids. This CDR3 reads CALWEVGKKIKVF. CDR3 in DNA: TGTGCCTTGTGGGAGGTGGGCAAAAAAATCAAGGTATTT.

Note on this clone: Additional DNA sequences in this sample encode the identical CDR3. This chain links TRGV9 with TRGJ1 or TRGJ2. No J segment appears in TCRdb, so it was assigned here by matching the sequence to germline. CDR1 is GITISATS and CDR2 is ISYDGTV in the germline V gene (reference sequence). The CDR3 contains 13 residues. Trimming took 2 bases from V and 0 from J; bases not matched to a gene: 1. CDR3 in DNA: TGTGCCTTGTGGGAGGGGAATTATTATAAGAAACTCTTT. This translates into CALWEGNYYKKLF.

The V and J genes are TRGV9 and TRGJ1 or TRGJ2. The J gene, absent from TCRdb, was called here by matching the DNA to germline. Germline V lookup: CDR1 GITISATS, CDR2 ISYDGTV (reference sequence). J lost 12 bases, V lost 0 bases, and 5 bases had no gene match. This CDR3 contains 11 residues. CDR3 amino acids: CALWEVLGKLF. The CDR3 bases are TGTGCCTTGTGGGAGGTGCTGGGGAAACTCTTT.

With the J gene uncalled, the V gene is TRGV3. There are 12 residues in the CDR3. From germline, CDR1 is VTNTFY and CDR2 YDVSTARD (reference sequence). CDR3 region: CATWDRLRDKLF. CDR3 DNA: TGTGCCACCTGGGACAGACTGAGGGACAAACTCTTT.

About this clone itself: The sample contains more than one DNA sequence encoding this CDR3. The chain has TRGV9 and TRGJP. TCRdb carries no J gene annotation; the J gene was assigned here by matching the DNA with germline. The CDR3 length is 17 residues. Trimming cost V 1 base and J 4 bases; bases outside gene matches: 4. The germline CDR1 and CDR2 sequences are GITISATS and ISYDGTV (reference sequence). CDR3 nucleotide sequence: TGTGCCTTGTGGGAGGTCCCTCAAGAGTTGGGCAAAAAAATCAAGGTATTT. As protein: CALWEVPQELGKKIKVF.

The chain links TRGV9 to TRGJ1 or TRGJ2. TCRdb records no J gene; here it was assigned by comparing the DNA to germline. CDR1 and CDR2 from the germline V gene are GITISATS and ISYDGTV (reference sequence). This CDR3 is 11 amino acids long. V was pared by 2 bases and J by 10 bases, with 5 bases of the junction left unmatched. The CDR3 here is CALWEGRKKLF. In DNA form, the CDR3 reads TGTGCCTTGTGGGAGGGCCGCAAGAAACTCTTT.

This rearrangement joins TRGV9 to TRGJP. The J gene, absent from TCRdb, was called here by matching the DNA to germline. CDR1 is GITISATS, CDR2 ISYDGTV, per germline (reference sequence). V trimming: 3 bases; J trimming: 12 bases; junction bases outside the gene matches: 8. There are 15 residues in the CDR3. Here the CDR3 DNA reads TGTGCCTTGTGGGAGCCCCGGGGGGGCAAAAAAATCAAGGTATTT. It is translated as CALWEPRGGKKIKVF.

The chain employs TRGV2 and TRGJP2. As TCRdb names no J gene, one was assigned here on the basis of a DNA match to germline. The length of the CDR3 is 15 residues. V gave up 5 bases and J gave up 0 bases; unmatched junction bases: 6. CDR1 and CDR2 from the germline V gene are EGSNGY and YDSYNSKV. The DNA for the CDR3 is TGTGCCACCTGGGTCAAAGATAGTAGTGATTGGATCAAGACGTTT. It encodes CATWVKDSSDWIKTF.

J is TRGJP and V is TRGV9. TCRdb offers no J gene call, so here the DNA was matched to germline to obtain one. V lost 2 bases to trimming and J lost 4 bases; unmatched junction nucleotides: 5. The CDR3 spans 17 residues. Germline CDR1 is GITISATS and CDR2 is ISYDGTV (reference sequence). CDR3: CALWEELQELGKKIKVF. Written as DNA, the CDR3 is TGTGCCTTGTGGGAGGAACTACAAGAGTTGGGCAAAAAAATCAAGGTATTT.

This rearrangement joins TRGV3 to TRGJ1 or TRGJ2. Germline matching of the DNA provided the J gene here, since TCRdb leaves it blank. Per germline, CDR1 VTNTFY and CDR2 YDVSTARD (reference sequence). V shed 0 bases and J 2 bases; nucleotides not matched to a gene: 4. This CDR3 is 14 amino acids long. CDR3 DNA: TGTGCCACCTGGGACAGGCACTATTATTATAAGAAACTCTTT. Translating it yields CATWDRHYYYKKLF.

The CDR3 reads CALWEVRKLGKKIKVF. CDR3 DNA sequence: TGTGCCTTGTGGGAGGTGCGGAAGTTGGGCAAAAAAATCAAGGTATTT. The chain combines TRGV9 with TRGJP. The J gene comes from matching the DNA to germline here; TCRdb lacks it. The germline V gene has CDR1 GITISATS and CDR2 ISYDGTV (reference sequence). This CDR3 is built from 16 residues. V was pared by 0 bases and J by 8 bases, with 4 bases of the junction left unmatched.

The chain is built from TRGV9 and TRGJ1 or TRGJ2. The J gene was missing in TCRdb and was found by matching the end of the DNA to germline. The junction had 2 bases not matched to a gene; V was cut back by 4 bases and J by 2 bases. The CDR3 spans 12 residues. Germline V CDR1 and CDR2: GITISATS, ISYDGTV (reference sequence). Written as DNA, the CDR3 is TGTGCCTTGTGGGACGATTATTATAAGAAACTCTTT. It specifies CALWDDYYKKLF.

The table lists this clone with a few counts. The chain employs TRGV9 and TRGJ1 or TRGJ2. Germline matching of the DNA provided the J gene here, since TCRdb leaves it blank. Trimming cost V 2 bases and J 3 bases; bases outside gene matches: 1. Germline V gene lookup returns CDR1 GITISATS and CDR2 ISYDGTV (reference sequence). The CDR3 runs 12 residues. The CDR3 region has the DNA TGTGCCTTGTGGGAGGGTTATTATAAGAAACTCTTT. Translation: CALWEGYYKKLF.

There are a few counts of this clone. The chain carries TRGV9 and TRGJP1. Matching the DNA to germline supplied the J gene, which TCRdb does not give. The CDR3 sequence is 10 residues long. The germline V gene has CDR1 GITISATS and CDR2 ISYDGTV (reference sequence). V shed 8 bases and J 6 bases; nucleotides not matched to a gene: 0. The CDR3 DNA reads TGTGCCTTGTCTGGTTGGTTCAAGATATTT. It translates to CALSGWFKIF.